This TCR beta chain was sequenced in a study of a mutant IDH1 vaccine in newly diagnosed glioma. Study information: The sex distribution of treated patients was around 62% male and about 40% female, with a mean age of around 43 years.

Time point given: week 47, end of study. Alongside topical imiquimod, each dose of vaccine comprised 300 ug of mutant IDH1 20-mer peptide. Measured with immunoSEQ multiplex PCR; TCRdb has only the in-frame clones, and not every one. Of roughly 46,000 clones in the sample, less than 85% were seen once. Regarding this clone: The antigen is not known.

CDR3 length: 16 residues. V lost 4 bases, J lost 6 bases, and 11 bases stayed unmatched. The germline V gene encodes CDR1 ENHRY and CDR2 SYGVKD. The sequence came from a woman in her twenties or thirties with glioma. Some clones in this sample may be carry-over from other donors' samples. The starting material was PBMCs, obtained from a glioma patient whose treatment included an IDH1 peptide vaccine. V gene TRBV10-3 combines with J gene TRBJ2-2; 7 bases line up with TRBD1. CDR3 in amino acids: CAISGPGQVNAGELFF. The CDR3 DNA sequence: TGTGCCATCAGTGGGCCCGGACAGGTTAACGCCGGGGAGCTGTTTTTT.